These T cell receptor beta chains were read from a single sample in a study of OX40 agonist ivuxolimab in advanced cancers. Produced via immunoSEQ multiplex PCR; TCRdb's table is partial and in-frame only. This sample has about 100,000 clones, with 80% to 95% found just once. This sample comprised CD4+ or CD8+ T cells sorted from blood, obtained in a trial of the OX40 agonist ivuxolimab. These receptor sequences come from an adult with an advanced solid tumor such as melanoma, head and neck, liver or kidney cancer. CDR3s include the opening cysteine and the closing phenylalanine or tryptophan. The order of the fields is clone size, D gene, V gene, J gene, CDR3 length, CDR3 DNA, CDR3 protein. D genes are given only for firm matches. Some rows have no size entry. The others give once, few or many, or a class for an expanded clone.

clone_size: .
d_call: .
v_call: TRBV21-1
j_call: TRBJ2-4
cdr3_length: 13
cdr3_nt: TGTGCCAGCAAGAAGGGCAGGGCAAGAATTCAGTACTTC
cdr3_aa: CASKKGRARIQYF

clone_size: .
d_call: .
v_call: TRBV25-1
j_call: TRBJ1-1
cdr3_length: 14
cdr3_nt: TGTGCCAGCAGTGAATTGAGGGGAAACACTGAAGCTTTCTTT
cdr3_aa: CASSELRGNTEAFF

clone_size: few
d_call: TRBD2
v_call: TRBV6-5
j_call: TRBJ2-7
cdr3_length: 10
cdr3_nt: TGTGCCTCGGGGGGATACGAGCAGTACTTC
cdr3_aa: CASGGYEQYF

clone_size: .
d_call: .
v_call: TRBV9
j_call: TRBJ1-5
cdr3_length: 14
cdr3_nt: TGTGCCAGCAGCGTAGCGGCAGGGACCCAGCCCCAGCATTTT
cdr3_aa: CASSVAAGTQPQHF

clone_size: .
d_call: .
v_call: TRBV10-3
j_call: TRBJ2-5
cdr3_length: 12
cdr3_nt: TGTGCCTCGGGACCACAGCTAGAGACCCAGTACTTC
cdr3_aa: CASGPQLETQYF

clone_size: .
d_call: .
v_call: TRBV6-5
j_call: TRBJ2-5
cdr3_length: 16
cdr3_nt: TGTGCCAGCAGTTACTCGCGGAATAAGATCGGGGGGACCCAGTACTTC
cdr3_aa: CASSYSRNKIGGTQYF

clone_size: once
d_call: .
v_call: TRBV5-5
j_call: TRBJ2-7
cdr3_length: 14
cdr3_nt: TGTGCCAGCAGCTTTTTCGGGGGCTCCTACGAGCAGTACTTC
cdr3_aa: CASSFFGGSYEQYF

clone_size: few
d_call: TRBD2
v_call: TRBV7-9
j_call: TRBJ2-1
cdr3_length: 15
cdr3_nt: TGTGCCAGCAGCTTAATCGCGGGAGTAGTCCATGAGCAGTTCTTC
cdr3_aa: CASSLIAGVVHEQFF

clone_size: few
d_call: TRBD1
v_call: TRBV30
j_call: TRBJ1-1
cdr3_length: 13
cdr3_nt: TGTGCCTGGACCCGACAGGGAGACACTGAAGCTTTCTTT
cdr3_aa: CAWTRQGDTEAFF

clone_size: .
d_call: .
v_call: TRBV6-1
j_call: TRBJ1-5
cdr3_length: 14
cdr3_nt: TGTGCCAGCAGGACCCTCAATAGCAATCAGCCCCAGCATTTT
cdr3_aa: CASRTLNSNQPQHF

clone_size: .
d_call: TRBD1
v_call: TRBV11-2
j_call: TRBJ2-7
cdr3_length: 16
cdr3_nt: TGTGCCAGCAGCTTCGGTAGACAGGGGGTTCCCTACGAGCAGTACTTC
cdr3_aa: CASSFGRQGVPYEQYF

clone_size: .
d_call: .
v_call: TRBV16
j_call: TRBJ2-5
cdr3_length: 14
cdr3_nt: TGTGCCAGCAGCCAATTAGGGCCCCAAGAGACCCAGTACTTC
cdr3_aa: CASSQLGPQETQYF

clone_size: .
d_call: .
v_call: TRBV18
j_call: TRBJ2-1
cdr3_length: 15
cdr3_nt: TGTGCCAGCTCACCTACGGGACTCCCAAACAATGAGCAGTTCTTC
cdr3_aa: CASSPTGLPNNEQFF

clone_size: .
d_call: TRBD1
v_call: TRBV9
j_call: TRBJ1-1
cdr3_length: 16
cdr3_nt: TGTGCCAGCAGCGTGGGGGAGGGACAGCTGAACACTGAAGCTTTCTTT
cdr3_aa: CASSVGEGQLNTEAFF

clone_size: .
d_call: .
v_call: TRBV4-1
j_call: TRBJ1-5
cdr3_length: 15
cdr3_nt: TGCGCCAGCAGCCAAGATGACGAGTTCGATCAGCCCCAGCATTTT
cdr3_aa: CASSQDDEFDQPQHF

clone_size: .
d_call: TRBD1
v_call: TRBV6-1
j_call: TRBJ1-3
cdr3_length: 17
cdr3_nt: TGTGCCAGCAGTGAAAGGGGGCGCGGGTTAGCGGGAAACACCATATATTTT
cdr3_aa: CASSERGRGLAGNTIYF

clone_size: .
d_call: .
v_call: TRBV7-6
j_call: TRBJ2-1
cdr3_length: 15
cdr3_nt: TGTGCCAGCAGCTTAATGGGAGAGCGCGGGGATGAGCAGTTCTTC
cdr3_aa: CASSLMGERGDEQFF

clone_size: .
d_call: TRBD2
v_call: TRBV4-1
j_call: TRBJ2-5
cdr3_length: 15
cdr3_nt: TGCGCCAGCAAGGGGGAGCGGGGGGGCCAAGAGACCCAGTACTTC
cdr3_aa: CASKGERGGQETQYF

clone_size: .
d_call: TRBD1
v_call: TRBV5-1
j_call: TRBJ2-3
cdr3_length: 14
cdr3_nt: TGCGCCAGCGGGGGGACAGGGGGCACAGATACGCAGTATTTT
cdr3_aa: CASGGTGGTDTQYF

clone_size: .
d_call: TRBD1
v_call: TRBV6-5
j_call: TRBJ1-5
cdr3_length: 15
cdr3_nt: TGTGCCAGCAGGCCGACAGGGAGGAGCAATCAGCCCCAGCATTTT
cdr3_aa: CASRPTGRSNQPQHF

clone_size: .
d_call: TRBD2
v_call: TRBV5-1
j_call: TRBJ2-5
cdr3_length: 19
cdr3_nt: TGCGCCAGCAGCTCGGGCTCTCAAAATAGCGGGGGGGCCTGGGAGACCCAGTACTTC
cdr3_aa: CASSSGSQNSGGAWETQYF

clone_size: .
d_call: .
v_call: TRBV6-5
j_call: TRBJ1-3
cdr3_length: 15
cdr3_nt: TGTGCCAGCAGTTCTGGCAGGAGCTCTGGAAACACCATATATTTT
cdr3_aa: CASSSGRSSGNTIYF

clone_size: .
d_call: .
v_call: TRBV6-1
j_call: TRBJ2-7
cdr3_length: 14
cdr3_nt: TGTGCCAGCAGTGAAGCGGGCTCTTCGAGCGAGCAGTACTTC
cdr3_aa: CASSEAGSSSEQYF

clone_size: .
d_call: .
v_call: TRBV2
j_call: TRBJ2-3
cdr3_length: 15
cdr3_nt: TGTGCCAGCAGTGAACAACCCCAGGCCACAGATACGCAGTATTTT
cdr3_aa: CASSEQPQATDTQYF

clone_size: .
d_call: .
v_call: TRBV27
j_call: TRBJ2-7
cdr3_length: 13
cdr3_nt: TGTGCCAGCAGTTTATCGAGGTTAAGCGAGCAGTACTTC
cdr3_aa: CASSLSRLSEQYF

clone_size: .
d_call: .
v_call: TRBV30
j_call: TRBJ2-5
cdr3_length: 11
cdr3_nt: TGTGCCTGGAGAGGGTGGGAGACCCAGTACTTC
cdr3_aa: CAWRGWETQYF

clone_size: .
d_call: .
v_call: TRBV6-5
j_call: TRBJ2-2
cdr3_length: 15
cdr3_nt: TGTGCCAGCAAACTCAGGGGGAGGGGCACCGGGGAGCTGTTTTTT
cdr3_aa: CASKLRGRGTGELFF

clone_size: .
d_call: .
v_call: TRBV29-1
j_call: TRBJ2-3
cdr3_length: 15
cdr3_nt: TGCAGCGTTGGGTGGCGCAGAGACCTCACAGATACGCAGTATTTT
cdr3_aa: CSVGWRRDLTDTQYF

clone_size: .
d_call: .
v_call: TRBV5-4
j_call: TRBJ1-1
cdr3_length: 15
cdr3_nt: TGTGCCAGCAGCCGCGGGACGGGGAGGAACACTGAAGCTTTCTTT
cdr3_aa: CASSRGTGRNTEAFF

clone_size: few
d_call: .
v_call: TRBV4-2
j_call: TRBJ1-1
cdr3_length: 11
cdr3_nt: TGTGCCAGCAGCCATAACACTGAAGCTTTCTTT
cdr3_aa: CASSHNTEAFF

clone_size: .
d_call: .
v_call: TRBV5-6
j_call: TRBJ1-5
cdr3_length: 14
cdr3_nt: TGTGCCAGCAGCTTATGGGGAATGCATCAGCCCCAGCATTTT
cdr3_aa: CASSLWGMHQPQHF